These 23 T cell receptor beta chains originate from one sample sequenced in a study of T cell responses to AZD1222 COVID-19 vaccine. Profiled with immunoSEQ multiplex PCR; TCRdb holds only in-frame clones, not every one. The sample consists of some 130,000 clones, about nine tenths of them appearing once. Sequenced material: peripheral blood, taken on day 0 of AZD1222 vaccination. The receptors originated from an adult in good health.

The V call is TRBV19, the J call TRBJ2-2; 7 bases are a match to TRBD1. Germline values: CDR1 LNHDA, CDR2 SQIVND (reference sequence). The V segment lost 6 bases and the J segment 5 bases; nucleotides outside the gene matches: 9. The CDR3 covers 15 residues. In DNA form, the CDR3 reads TGTGCCAGTAGCCGCACCTCACAGGGGACCGGGGAGCTGTTTTTT. This codes for CASSRTSQGTGELFF.

The table lists this clone with a count of one. This chain links TRBV5-1 with TRBJ2-2; D not resolved. The CDR3 runs 13 residues. Germline V gene data show CDR1 as SGHRS and CDR2 as YFSETQ. V was shortened by 3 bases and J by 7 bases, with 10 bases between the two germline ends. The CDR3 is CASSSFNVGELFF. CDR3 sequence (DNA): TGCGCCAGCAGCTCCTTCAACGTCGGGGAGCTGTTTTTT. Using reference TRBV5-1 and TRBJ2-2 for the parts outside the CDR3, the full variable domain is KAGVTQTPRYLIKTRGQQVTLSCSPISGHRSVSWYQQTPGQGLQFLFEYFSETQRNKGNFPGRFSGRQFSNSRSEMNVSTLELGDSALYLCASSSFNVGELFFGEGSRLTVL.

J is TRBJ1-2 and V is TRBV28; unclear D gene. This CDR3 contains 12 residues. The germline V gene has CDR1 MDHEN and CDR2 SYDVKM. The germline V and J ends were trimmed by 1 base and 8 bases, with 8 bases remaining between them. In DNA form, the CDR3 reads TGTGCCAGCAGTTTATTACGAGACGGCTACACCTTC. Its protein is CASSLLRDGYTF.

The chain carries TRBV7-2 and TRBJ1-5; no definite D call. The CDR3 runs 15 residues. Germline V lookup: CDR1 SGHTA, CDR2 FQGNSA. The ends were cut back, 1 base at V and 4 bases at J, with 11 bases in the middle. The CDR3 here is CASSLGQATNQPQHF. In DNA, the CDR3 is TGTGCCAGCAGCTTAGGCCAGGCAACTAATCAGCCCCAGCATTTT.

V usage is TRBV7-9 and J usage is TRBJ1-1, with no clear D. V was trimmed by 5 bases and J by 6 bases, leaving 16 bases between them. Per the germline V gene, CDR1 is SEHNR and CDR2 is FQNEAQ (reference sequence). This CDR3 region has 14 residues. For the CDR3, the DNA is TGTGCCAGCAGCCCCGCAGGAGGCGGGGCTGAAGCTTTCTTT. This codes for CASSPAGGGAEAFF.

This chain links TRBV19 with TRBJ1-5, with a weak D call TRBD1 (5 bases). The V end lost 0 bases, the J end lost 7 bases, and 13 bases lay between the germline ends. Germline CDR1 LNHDA, CDR2 SQIVND (reference sequence). The CDR3 has 15 amino acids. CDR3 DNA: TGTGCCAGTAGTATAGATCCTGGGGCGAGGCAGCCCCAGCATTTT. Translated: CASSIDPGARQPQHF.

V gene TRBV7-8 combines with J gene TRBJ2-1; 10 nucleotides agree with TRBD2. V lost 3 bases and J lost 7; bases outside the gene matches: 9. The germline V gene has CDR1 SGHVS and CDR2 FQNEAQ. This CDR3 spans 16 amino acids. The CDR3 reads CASSLTSGRVQNEQFF. The CDR3 DNA is TGTGCCAGCAGCTTGACTAGCGGGCGAGTACAGAATGAGCAGTTCTTC.

The V gene is TRBV19, the J gene TRBJ1-1; D is perhaps TRBD1 (5 bases). The CDR3 is 12 residues long. Trimming removed 11 bases at V and 1 base at J, with 11 bases between. Germline lookup yields CDR1 LNHDA and CDR2 SQIVND (reference sequence). The CDR3 nucleotides are TGTGCCGTCGGGGCGCGGAACACTGAAGCTTTCTTT. This translates into CAVGARNTEAFF.

V and J are TRBV29-1 and TRBJ1-2, with D perhaps matching TRBD1 (6 bases). V was clipped by 1 base and J by 4 bases, with 34 bases between them. CDR1 SQVTM and CDR2 ANQGSEA come from the germline V gene. The CDR3 covers 21 residues. CDR3 sequence reads: CSVEGLGGRDTRSPTFYGYTF. For the CDR3, the DNA is TGCAGCGTTGAAGGATTAGGGGGTCGGGACACTCGATCCCCAACCTTCTATGGCTACACCTTC.

CDR3: CASSSNRGANEKLFF. DNA for the CDR3: TGTGCCAGCAGTAGTAACAGGGGGGCTAATGAAAAACTGTTTTTT. This chain connects TRBV28 to TRBJ1-4, with 8 bases matching TRBD1. J gave up 3 bases and V 5 bases, and 5 bases lay outside the gene matches. Germline loops: CDR1 MDHEN, CDR2 SYDVKM. The CDR3 covers 15 residues.

The chain links TRBV6-5 to TRBJ2-7; tentative D call: TRBD1 (8 bases). The CDR3 is 14 amino acids. V was cut by 11 bases and J by 5 bases, with 22 bases left in between. The germline CDR1 and CDR2 sequences are MNHEY and SVGAGI. In nucleotides, the CDR3 is TGTGCCCCAGGATGGACAGGGACTATCAACGAGCAGTACTTC. It encodes CAPGWTGTINEQYF.

This chain joins TRBV4-1 and TRBJ1-1; D gene unclear. V gave up 2 bases and J gave up 11 bases, with 15 bases separating them. From germline, CDR1 is MGHRA and CDR2 YSYEKL. The CDR3 loop spans 13 amino acids. The CDR3 DNA follows: TGCGCCAGCAGCCAACGACCTCCAAGCGAGGCTTTCTTT. It yields the protein CASSQRPPSEAFF.

The J gene is TRBJ1-2, the V gene TRBV30; tentatively, D is TRBD1 (5 bases). CDR1 is GTSNPN, CDR2 SVGIG, per germline (reference sequence). Between the trimmed V and J ends, which lost 0 bases and 1 base, there was a span of 9 bases. The CDR3 contains 14 residues. This CDR3 is CAWSVVGLNYGYTF. CDR3 DNA sequence: TGTGCCTGGAGTGTAGTGGGGCTTAACTATGGCTACACCTTC. The full variable domain, in which reference TRBV30 and TRBJ1-2 provide the parts outside the CDR3, is SQTIHQWPATLVQPVGSPLSLECTVEGTSNPNLYWYRQAAGRGLQLLFYSVGIGQISSEVPQNLSASRPQDRQFILSSKKLLLSDSGFYLCAWSVVGLNYGYTFGSGTRLTVV.

The chain has TRBV6-1 and TRBJ2-7, with D uncertain. The CDR3 extends over 13 amino acids. V was shortened by 0 bases and J by 2 bases, with 5 bases between the two germline ends. CDR1 and CDR2 from the germline V gene are MNHNS and SASEGT. The CDR3 sequence: CASSEARTYEQYF. The CDR3 DNA is TGTGCCAGCAGTGAAGCGAGGACCTACGAGCAGTACTTC.

This chain links TRBV28 with TRBJ1-5, with D uncertain. The CDR3 spans 13 residues. Trimming took 3 bases from V and 5 from J, leaving 8 bases between them. Germline values: CDR1 MDHEN, CDR2 SYDVKM. The CDR3 is CASSLEWDQPQHF. For the CDR3, the DNA is TGTGCCAGCAGTTTGGAATGGGATCAGCCCCAGCATTTT.

The chain recombines TRBV19 with TRBJ2-1; 15 bases match TRBD2. This CDR3 comprises 17 residues. Per germline, CDR1 LNHDA and CDR2 SQIVND (reference sequence). J was trimmed by 8 bases and V by 7 bases; bases with no gene match: 12. CDR3 in amino acids: CASKAFGLAGGIDEQFF. The CDR3 DNA reads TGTGCCAGTAAAGCCTTCGGACTAGCGGGGGGGATAGATGAGCAGTTCTTC.

The gene calls are TRBV27 and TRBJ2-1; unclear D gene. The length of the CDR3 is 14 residues. The germline V and J ends were trimmed by 5 bases and 1 base, with 9 bases remaining between them. Germline V CDR1 and CDR2: MNHEY, SMNVEV (reference sequence). In nucleotides, the CDR3 is TGTGCCAGCAGTAGAAGTCAGTCCTACAATGAGCAGTTCTTC. Encoded protein: CASSRSQSYNEQFF.

On this clone itself: One end of the junction is discordant with germline, which a read error may explain. The rearrangement links TRBV7-3 to TRBJ2-5; D remains unclear. The CDR3 covers 14 residues. Germline V CDR1 and CDR2: SGHTA, FQGTGA. CDR3 sequence reads: CASSVTGSQETQYF. Here the CDR3 DNA reads TGTGCCAGCAGCGTAACGGGCAGTCAAGAGACCCAGTACTTC.

The chain uses TRBV29-1 and TRBJ1-1; D is possibly TRBD1 (5 bases). V lost 5 bases to trimming and J lost 0 bases, with 13 bases between them. Germline loops: CDR1 SQVTM, CDR2 ANQGSEA. This CDR3 contains 14 residues. CDR3 DNA sequence: TGCAGCGTTCACTTGGACACATTGAACACTGAAGCTTTCTTT. This gives the protein CSVHLDTLNTEAFF.

V gene TRBV30 combines with J gene TRBJ2-5, with D maybe TRBD1 (5 bases). CDR3 size: 13 residues. CDR1 and CDR2 (germline): GTSNPN, SVGIG (reference sequence). V lost 0 bases, J lost 2 bases, and 7 bases lay in between. The CDR3 DNA is TGTGCCTGGAGTGTAAGACAGCAAGAGACCCAGTACTTC. As protein: CAWSVRQQETQYF.

The chain couples TRBV6-2 or TRBV6-3 to TRBJ2-3, with D perhaps TRBD2 (6 bases). Per germline, CDR1 MNHEY and CDR2 SVGEGT. V was trimmed by 2 bases and J by 6 bases, leaving 15 bases between them. CDR3 length: 15 residues. CDR3 residues: CASSYGGEIYDTQYF. CDR3 nucleotide sequence: TGTGCCAGCAGTTACGGCGGGGAGATCTATGATACGCAGTATTTT.

This rearrangement joins TRBV27 to TRBJ1-1, with D uncertain. The germline V gene has CDR1 MNHEY and CDR2 SMNVEV (reference sequence). The CDR3 is 15 amino acids. The ends were cut back, 5 bases at V and 7 bases at J, with 20 bases in the middle. The CDR3 DNA reads TGTGCCAGCAGTCCGAGGATAGGGATACAACTTGAAGCTTTCTTT. Protein sequence: CASSPRIGIQLEAFF.

The chain carries TRBV12-3 or TRBV12-4 and TRBJ1-2; 10 nucleotides match TRBD1. J gave up 7 bases and V 7 bases, and 6 bases lay outside the gene matches. The CDR3 totals 13 residues. CDR3: CASTRQGALGYTF. As DNA, the CDR3 is TGTGCCAGCACCCGACAGGGGGCGCTTGGCTACACCTTC.